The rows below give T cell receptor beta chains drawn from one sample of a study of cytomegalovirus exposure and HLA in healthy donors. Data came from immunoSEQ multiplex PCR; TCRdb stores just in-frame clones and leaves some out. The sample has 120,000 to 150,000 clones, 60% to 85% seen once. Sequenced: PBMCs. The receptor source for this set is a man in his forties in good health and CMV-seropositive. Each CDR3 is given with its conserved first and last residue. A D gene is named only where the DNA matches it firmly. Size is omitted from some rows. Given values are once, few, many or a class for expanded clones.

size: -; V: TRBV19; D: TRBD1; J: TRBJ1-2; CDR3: CASSTGTGTNYGYTF; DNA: TGTGCCAGTAGCACCGGGACAGGGACTAACTATGGCTACACCTTC
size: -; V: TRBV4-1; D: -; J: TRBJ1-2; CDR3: CASSSIDGNYGYTF; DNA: TGCGCCAGCAGCTCCATCGACGGGAACTATGGCTACACCTTC
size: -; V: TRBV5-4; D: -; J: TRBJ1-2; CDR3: CASSMERYDYGYTF; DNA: TGTGCCAGCAGCATGGAACGGTACGACTATGGCTACACCTTC
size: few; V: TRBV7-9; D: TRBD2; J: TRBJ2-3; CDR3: CASRPTSGRANTQYF; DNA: TGTGCCAGCAGGCCAACTAGCGGGAGGGCGAATACGCAGTATTTT
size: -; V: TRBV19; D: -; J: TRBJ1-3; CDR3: CASSIRDNGNTIYF; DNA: TGTGCCAGTAGTATCCGGGACAACGGAAACACCATATATTTT
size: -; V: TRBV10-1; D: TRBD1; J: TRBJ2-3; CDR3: CAGPGGPTDTQYF; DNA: TGCGCCGGTCCAGGGGGTCCCACAGATACGCAGTATTTT
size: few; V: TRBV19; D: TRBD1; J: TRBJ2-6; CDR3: CASSTRGTESSGANVLTF; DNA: TGTGCCAGTAGTACTAGGGGGACAGAGAGCTCTGGGGCCAACGTCCTGACTTTC
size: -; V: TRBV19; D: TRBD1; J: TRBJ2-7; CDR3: CASSKAGQGSYEQYF; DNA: TGTGCCAGTAGTAAGGCGGGACAGGGGTCCTACGAGCAGTACTTC
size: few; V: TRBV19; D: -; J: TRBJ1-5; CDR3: CASSIVLRQDQPQHF; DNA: TGTGCCAGTAGTATAGTTTTAAGACAGGATCAGCCCCAGCATTTT
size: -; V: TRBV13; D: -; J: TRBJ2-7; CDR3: CASSPGGTGGYEQYF; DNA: TGTGCCAGCAGCCCAGGGGGGACCGGCGGCTACGAGCAGTACTTC
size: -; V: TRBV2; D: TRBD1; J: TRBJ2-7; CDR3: CASSGQGYEQYF; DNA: TGTGCCAGCAGCGGACAGGGGTACGAGCAGTACTTC
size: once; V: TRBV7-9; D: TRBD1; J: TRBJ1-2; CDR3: CASSLTGRYYGYTF; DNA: TGTGCCAGCAGCTTGACAGGGAGGTACTATGGCTACACCTTC
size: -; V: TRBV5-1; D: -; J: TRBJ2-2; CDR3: CASSEQGTGELFF; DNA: TGCGCCAGCAGCGAACAGGGAACCGGGGAGCTGTTTTTT
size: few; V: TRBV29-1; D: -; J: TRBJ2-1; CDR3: CSVASITYNEQFF; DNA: TGCAGCGTTGCCAGTATTACCTACAATGAGCAGTTCTTC
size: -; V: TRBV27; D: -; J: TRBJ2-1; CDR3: CASSPMSDYYNEQFF; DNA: TGTGCCAGCAGTCCTATGAGCGACTACTACAATGAGCAGTTCTTC
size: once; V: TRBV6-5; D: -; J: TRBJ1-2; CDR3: CASSSPTPNYGYTF; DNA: TGTGCCAGCAGTTCACCGACTCCTAACTATGGCTACACCTTC
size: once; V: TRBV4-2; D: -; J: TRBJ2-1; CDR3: CASSQERQFF; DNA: TGTGCCAGCAGCCAAGAGAGACAGTTCTTC
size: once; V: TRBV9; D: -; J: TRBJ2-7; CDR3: CASSPAEGSGKQSYEQYF; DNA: TGTGCCAGCAGCCCCGCGGAGGGATCGGGCAAGCAGTCCTACGAGCAGTACTTC
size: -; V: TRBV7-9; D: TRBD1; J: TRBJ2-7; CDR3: CASSLALDRDTPYEQYF; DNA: TGTGCCAGCAGCTTAGCTCTTGACAGGGATACTCCCTACGAGCAGTACTTC
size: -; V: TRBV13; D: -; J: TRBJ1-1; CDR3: CASSRKIRGGTEAFF; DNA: TGTGCCAGCAGCAGAAAGATTAGGGGTGGGACTGAAGCTTTCTTT
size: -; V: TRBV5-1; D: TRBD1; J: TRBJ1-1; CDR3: CASSLQGANTEAFF; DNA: TGCGCCAGCAGCTTGCAGGGGGCGAACACTGAAGCTTTCTTT
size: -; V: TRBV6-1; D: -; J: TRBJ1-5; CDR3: CASRATGLNQPQHF; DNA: TGTGCCAGCAGGGCGACAGGTCTGAATCAGCCCCAGCATTTT
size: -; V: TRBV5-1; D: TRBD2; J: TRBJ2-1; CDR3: CASRRDYPSYNEQFF; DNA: TGCGCCAGCAGACGGGACTACCCCTCCTACAATGAGCAGTTCTTC
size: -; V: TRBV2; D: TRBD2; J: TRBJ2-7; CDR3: CASKPSGGASKYEQYF; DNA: TGTGCCAGCAAGCCTAGCGGGGGGGCATCAAAGTACGAGCAGTACTTC
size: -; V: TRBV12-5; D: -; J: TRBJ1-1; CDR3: CASGQGMNTEAFF; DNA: TGTGCTAGTGGGCAGGGAATGAACACTGAAGCTTTCTTT
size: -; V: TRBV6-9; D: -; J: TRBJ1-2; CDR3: CARTNSLNPPDTQANYGYTF; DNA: TGTGCCCGGACAAACTCCCTTAACCCTCCTGATACCCAGGCTAACTATGGCTACACCTTC
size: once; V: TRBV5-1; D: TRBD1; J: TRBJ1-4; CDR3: CASSGGTGGTGEKLFF; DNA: TGCGCCAGCAGCGGCGGGACAGGGGGGACCGGAGAAAAACTGTTTTTT
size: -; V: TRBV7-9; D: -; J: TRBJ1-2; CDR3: CASSLGRNGAYGYTF; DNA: TGTGCCAGCAGCTTAGGAAGGAATGGGGCATATGGCTACACCTTC
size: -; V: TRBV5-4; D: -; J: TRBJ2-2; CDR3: CASSSLGARSTGELFF; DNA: TGTGCCAGCAGCTCCCTAGGGGCCAGGTCCACCGGGGAGCTGTTTTTT
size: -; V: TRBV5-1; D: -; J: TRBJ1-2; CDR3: CASSLVGGSDYGYTF; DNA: TGCGCCAGCAGCTTGGTAGGGGGATCCGACTATGGCTACACCTTC
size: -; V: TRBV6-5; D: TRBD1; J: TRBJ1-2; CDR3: CASSRDRLNYGYTF; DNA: TGTGCCAGCAGTCGGGACAGACTTAACTATGGCTACACCTTC
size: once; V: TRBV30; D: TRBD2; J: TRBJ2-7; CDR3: CAWTRDGLGNEQYF; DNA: TGTGCCTGGACCCGGGACGGACTAGGCAACGAGCAGTACTTC
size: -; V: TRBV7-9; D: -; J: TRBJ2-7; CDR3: CASSLPERDYEQYF; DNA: TGTGCCAGCAGCTTACCAGAGAGGGATTACGAGCAGTACTTC
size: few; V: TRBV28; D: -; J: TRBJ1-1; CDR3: CASRSVNTEAFF; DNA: TGTGCCAGCCGTAGCGTGAACACTGAAGCTTTCTTT
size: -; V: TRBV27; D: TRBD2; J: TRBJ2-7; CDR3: CASAYAGLAGERGYEQYF; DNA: TGTGCCAGCGCTTACGCGGGACTAGCGGGAGAGCGCGGGTACGAGCAGTACTTC
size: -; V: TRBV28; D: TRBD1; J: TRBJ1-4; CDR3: CASSPAGGRKEKLFF; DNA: TGTGCCAGCAGTCCGGCAGGGGGGCGTAAGGAAAAACTGTTTTTT
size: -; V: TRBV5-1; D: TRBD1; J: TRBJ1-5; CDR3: CASSLTGGASNQPQHF; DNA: TGCGCCAGCAGTTTGACAGGGGGCGCAAGCAATCAGCCCCAGCATTTT
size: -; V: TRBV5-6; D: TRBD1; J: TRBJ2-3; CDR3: CASRAQGADTQYF; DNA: TGTGCCAGCAGGGCGCAGGGGGCAGATACGCAGTATTTT
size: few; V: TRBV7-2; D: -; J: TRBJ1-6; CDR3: CASSLNIYDSPLHF; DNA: TGTGCCAGCAGCTTAAATATCTATGATTCACCCCTCCACTTT
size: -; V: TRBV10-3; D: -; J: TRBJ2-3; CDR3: CAISREFTDTQYF; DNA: TGTGCCATCAGTCGGGAGTTCACAGATACGCAGTATTTT
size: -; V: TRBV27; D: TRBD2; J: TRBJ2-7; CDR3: CASPRVREGRYEQYF; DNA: TGTGCCAGCCCCCGGGTTCGGGAGGGCCGCTACGAGCAGTACTTC
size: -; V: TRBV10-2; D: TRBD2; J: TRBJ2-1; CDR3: CASSESVAGGFEQFF; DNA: TGCGCCAGCAGTGAGTCGGTAGCGGGGGGATTTGAGCAGTTCTTC
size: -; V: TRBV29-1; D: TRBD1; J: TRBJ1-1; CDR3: CSVTGTGVVAFF; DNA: TGCAGCGTTACCGGGACAGGGGTCGTCGCTTTCTTT